Below are 28 T cell receptor beta chains sequenced from a single sample in a study of blood T cell repertoires in COVID-19. Sequenced by immunoSEQ multiplex PCR; TCRdb stores in-frame clones only, minus some. The data hold tens of thousands of clones, with under 85% observed a single time. The sequenced sample was peripheral blood. The receptors come from a man older than 75 with acute or convalescent COVID-19.

The genes are TRBV19 and TRBJ1-1; a possible D gene is TRBD1 (5 bases). Germline loops: CDR1 LNHDA, CDR2 SQIVND (reference sequence). The CDR3 spans 14 residues. V lost 3 bases and J 5 bases, leaving 13 bases between the germline ends. As DNA, the CDR3 is TGTGCCAGTAGTATCGGAGGGGCAGGGACTGAAGCTTTCTTT. It specifies CASSIGGAGTEAFF.

V is TRBV2 and J is TRBJ1-5; D call uncertain. CDR1 is SNHLY and CDR2 is FYNNEI in the germline V gene. The CDR3 extends over 16 amino acids. Trimming left V 4 bases short and J 3 bases short, with 16 bases between. In nucleotides, the CDR3 is TGTGCCAGCAGTGTCATGAGGGAACCGGACAATCAGCCCCAGCATTTT. It codes for CASSVMREPDNQPQHF. Full variable domain (remainder filled in from reference TRBV2 and TRBJ1-5): EPEVTQTPSHQVTQMGQEVILRCVPISNHLYFYWYRQILGQKVEFLVSFYNNEISEKSEIFDDQFSVERPDGSNFTLKIRSTKLEDSAMYFCASSVMREPDNQPQHFGDGTRLSIL.

The chain joins TRBV11-2 to TRBJ2-3; 8 nucleotides align to TRBD2. Per germline, CDR1 SGHAT and CDR2 FQNNGV. The J segment lost 6 bases and the V segment lost 1 base, leaving 6 bases of the junction unmatched. The CDR3 runs to 15 residues. The CDR3 sequence is CASSLAPSGWDTQYF. CDR3 sequence (DNA): TGTGCCAGCAGCTTAGCGCCTAGCGGGTGGGATACGCAGTATTTT.

Regarding this clone: The junction shows a germline mismatch at one end, possibly a read error. This sequence joins TRBV7-7 and TRBJ2-5; D may be TRBD2 (5 bases). The V gene's germline CDR1 is SSHAT and CDR2 FNYEAQ (reference sequence). This CDR3 is built from 15 residues. CDR3 sequence (DNA): TGTGCTAGCAGCTTAGGTCGGACTTCCCAAGAGACCCAGTACTTC. Its translation is CASSLGRTSQETQYF. Full variable domain (outside the CDR3, taken from reference TRBV7-7 and TRBJ2-5): GAGVSQSPRYKVTKRGQDVTLRCDPISSHATLYWYQQALGQGPEFLTYFNYEAQPDKSGLPSDRFSAERPEGSISTLTIQRTEQRDSAMYRCASSLGRTSQETQYFGPGTRLLVL.

About this clone itself: The junction departs from the called germline gene at one end, perhaps through a read error. The chain carries TRBV24-1 and TRBJ1-2, with D uncertain. Germline V gene lookup returns CDR1 KGHDR and CDR2 SFDVKD. The CDR3 runs 14 residues. The CDR3 DNA reads TGTGCCACGCCCAGTCGGCAACCTACTTACTATTTTATCTTC. It specifies CATPSRQPTYYFIF.

V usage is TRBV30 and J usage is TRBJ1-4; the D gene is possibly TRBD1 (6 bases). Between the trimmed V and J ends, which lost 1 base and 7 bases, there was a span of 16 bases. Germline CDR1 GTSNPN, CDR2 SVGIG (reference sequence). CDR3 length: 15 amino acids. The CDR3 DNA is TGTGCCTGGAGTGCCTCAACAGGGTGGGGTGAAAAACTGTTTTTT. Its protein product is CAWSASTGWGEKLFF.

The chain employs TRBV7-9 and TRBJ2-2, with 7 positions matching TRBD2. Per the germline V gene, CDR1 is SEHNR and CDR2 is FQNEAQ (reference sequence). The CDR3 contains 14 residues. The V segment lost 6 bases and the J segment 4 bases; nucleotides outside the gene matches: 5. The CDR3 loop reads CASSWGGSTGELFF. DNA for the CDR3: TGTGCCAGCAGTTGGGGGGGGTCCACCGGGGAGCTGTTTTTT.

This CDR3 reads CASRQGGETYEQYF. Here the CDR3 DNA reads TGTGCCAGCAGGCAGGGTGGGGAAACCTACGAGCAGTACTTC. The chain joins TRBV6-5 to TRBJ2-7; a weak D match, TRBD1 (5 bases). Between the trimmed V and J ends, which lost 6 bases and 2 bases, there was a span of 14 bases. CDR1 is MNHEY and CDR2 is SVGAGI in the germline V gene. CDR3 length: 14 residues.

The V call is TRBV6-2 or TRBV6-3, the J call TRBJ1-2; 8 bases fit TRBD1. This CDR3 is built from 14 residues. Germline V gene sequence: CDR1 MNHEY, CDR2 SVGEGT. J lost 3 bases, V lost 5 bases, and 5 bases had no gene match. The CDR3 DNA reads TGTGCCAGCAGTCCCCCGGGACAGGACTATGGCTACACCTTC. Protein: CASSPPGQDYGYTF.

V is TRBV5-1 and J is TRBJ1-1; D call uncertain. V lost 0 bases, J lost 8 bases, and 11 bases lay in between. CDR1 SGHRS and CDR2 YFSETQ come from the germline V gene. The CDR3 spans 13 residues. CDR3 bases: TGCGCCAGCAGCTTGGACCTCGACTCGGAAGCTTTCTTT. Encoded protein: CASSLDLDSEAFF.

The chain couples TRBV7-8 to TRBJ1-5; tentative D call: TRBD1 (6 bases). Trimming cost V 5 bases and J 0 bases, with 8 bases left between them. The CDR3 runs to 14 residues. The germline gives CDR1 SGHVS, CDR2 FQNEAQ. CDR3 in amino acids: CASSQGYSNQPQHF. The CDR3 region has the DNA TGTGCCAGCAGCCAGGGGTATAGCAATCAGCCCCAGCATTTT. Full variable domain (remainder filled in from reference TRBV7-8 and TRBJ1-5): GAGVSQSPRYKVAKRGQDVALRCDPISGHVSLFWYQQALGQGPEFLTYFQNEAQLDKSGLPSDRFFAERPEGSVSTLKIQRTQQEDSAVYLCASSQGYSNQPQHFGDGTRLSIL.

This clone was detected once. The V and J genes are TRBV19 and TRBJ2-5; tentatively, D is TRBD2 (7 bases). This CDR3 contains 13 residues. Germline loops: CDR1 LNHDA, CDR2 SQIVND (reference sequence). Trimming took off 7 bases at V and 7 bases at J, with 16 bases between the two ends. The chain's CDR3 is CASNGGAVRTQYF. The CDR3, as DNA: TGTGCCAGTAATGGGGGGGCCGTTCGGACCCAGTACTTC.

V and J are TRBV7-8 and TRBJ1-1; possibly TRBD1 for D (6 bases). Germline lookup yields CDR1 SGHVS and CDR2 FQNEAQ. Trimming left V 4 bases short and J 7 bases short, with 28 bases between. The CDR3 sequence is 18 residues long. The CDR3 reads CASSSQYYPSRKQGEAFF. Written as DNA, the CDR3 is TGTGCCAGCAGCTCACAATACTATCCCTCACGGAAACAGGGTGAAGCTTTCTTT.

The CDR3 loop is CASSIAGGLRNEQFF. The CDR3 region has the DNA TGTGCCAGTAGTATAGCGGGGGGGCTTCGTAATGAGCAGTTCTTC. The genes are TRBV19 and TRBJ2-1, with 8 bases identical to TRBD2. The trim removed 1 base at V and 7 bases at J, leaving 6 bases unmatched. This CDR3 has 15 residues. Germline V lookup: CDR1 LNHDA, CDR2 SQIVND (reference sequence).

Comment on this clone: Different DNA sequences within this sample yield the same CDR3. The chain recombines TRBV29-1 with TRBJ1-2; D is possibly TRBD1 (6 bases). Germline V gene sequence: CDR1 SQVTM, CDR2 ANQGSEA. Trimming pared 3 bases from V and 2 bases from J, leaving 7 bases between. The CDR3 runs to 12 residues. CDR3 in DNA: TGCAGCGTTGACGGACAGAACTATGGCTACACCTTC. Encoded protein: CSVDGQNYGYTF. The full variable domain, rest sourced from reference TRBV29-1 and TRBJ1-2, is SAVISQKPSRDICQRGTSLTIQCQVDSQVTMMFWYRQQPGQSLTLIATANQGSEATYESGFVIDKFPISRPNLTFSTLTVSNMSPEDSSIYLCSVDGQNYGYTFGSGTRLTVV.

The V call is TRBV19, the J call TRBJ2-5, with 7 positions matching TRBD1. CDR1 is LNHDA and CDR2 is SQIVND in the germline V gene (reference sequence). The length of the CDR3 is 13 residues. J lost 2 bases, V lost 7 bases, and 4 bases had no gene match. The CDR3 nucleotides are TGTGCCAGTACTCCGACAGGGCAAGAGACCCAGTACTTC. Protein: CASTPTGQETQYF.

This chain uses TRBV5-6 with TRBJ2-3; 12 nucleotides align to TRBD2. Trimming cost V 0 bases and J 6 bases; bases outside gene matches: 5. The CDR3 has 16 amino acids. Per germline, CDR1 SGHDT and CDR2 YYEEEE. CDR3 loop: CASSLDPSGGVDTQYF. DNA of the CDR3: TGTGCCAGCAGCTTGGATCCTAGCGGGGGGGTGGATACGCAGTATTTT.

The chain links TRBV5-1 to TRBJ2-5, with 8 bases matching TRBD1. This CDR3 region has 16 residues. The J segment lost 0 bases and the V segment lost 3 bases, leaving 7 bases of the junction unmatched. Germline-derived CDR1 and CDR2 are SGHRS and YFSETQ. The DNA of the CDR3 is TGCGCCAGCAGCTCTATGGCGGACAGGGACCAAGAGACCCAGTACTTC. Protein: CASSSMADRDQETQYF.

The rearrangement uses TRBV19 and TRBJ2-2; 8 bases map to TRBD2. J gave up 6 bases and V 5 bases, and 20 bases lay outside the gene matches. The CDR3 sequence is 19 residues long. Germline CDR1 is LNHDA and CDR2 is SQIVND (reference sequence). CDR3 DNA: TGTGCCAGTAGTGGCGGGGGTTCGGGAGCGGGGGTTTATCCCGGGGAGCTGTTTTTT. Amino acids: CASSGGGSGAGVYPGELFF.

The CDR3 loop reads CASSFRQGRNSPLHF. CDR3 nucleotide sequence: TGTGCCAGCAGTTTCAGACAGGGGCGTAATTCACCCCTCCACTTT. The V gene is TRBV27, the J gene TRBJ1-6; 8 bases line up with TRBD1. V lost 3 bases and J lost 6; bases outside the gene matches: 4. Germline V lookup: CDR1 MNHEY, CDR2 SMNVEV (reference sequence). The CDR3 is made up of 15 amino acids.

This chain connects TRBV6-2 or TRBV6-3 to TRBJ2-3; 7 nucleotides agree with TRBD2. After removal of 2 bases from V and 0 bases from J, the junction contained 8 bases not matched to a gene. This CDR3 is built from 17 residues. Germline values: CDR1 MNHEY, CDR2 SVGEGT. CDR3 sequence reads: CASSYGGGPLSTDTQYF. CDR3 DNA sequence: TGTGCCAGCAGTTACGGCGGGGGACCCCTTAGCACAGATACGCAGTATTTT.

This clone was counted a few times. This chain connects TRBV5-6 to TRBJ2-7; D possibly corresponds to TRBD2 (5 bases). The germline gives CDR1 SGHDT, CDR2 YYEEEE. This CDR3 has 14 amino acids. Trimming removed 0 bases at V and 6 bases at J, with 13 bases between. The CDR3 spells CASSLGLFGIEQYF. CDR3 nucleotide sequence: TGTGCCAGCAGCTTGGGTCTTTTCGGGATCGAGCAGTACTTC.

This sequence joins TRBV10-1 and TRBJ2-3; 9 bases are shared with TRBD2. From germline, CDR1 is WNHNN and CDR2 SYGVQD (reference sequence). The CDR3 is 15 amino acids. With V trimmed by 7 bases and J by 4 bases, 9 bases remained unmatched. DNA for the CDR3: TGCGCCAGCACTAGCGGGGCCGGGCGGGCAGATACGCAGTATTTT. This sequence encodes CASTSGAGRADTQYF.

This clone was counted a single time. The chain combines TRBV4-3 with TRBJ2-1; 13 positions match TRBD2. Looked up from germline, CDR1 is LGHNA and CDR2 is YSLEER. The trim removed 1 base at V and 13 bases at J, leaving 10 bases unmatched. CDR3 size: 16 residues. The CDR3 here is CASSQGGLAGPAYQFF. In DNA, the CDR3 is TGCGCCAGCAGCCAAGGGGGACTAGCGGGGCCCGCGTACCAGTTCTTC.

The table lists this clone with a count of one. This sequence joins TRBV4-1 and TRBJ1-1, with TRBD1 matching over 10 bases. With 6 bases clipped from V and 4 bases from J, the junction kept 2 bases outside the gene matches. CDR1 is MGHRA and CDR2 is YSYEKL in the germline V gene. The CDR3 totals 13 residues. The CDR3 DNA reads TGCGCCAGCAGACGGGACAGGGGCACTGAAGCTTTCTTT. This encodes CASRRDRGTEAFF.

The chain employs TRBV5-1 and TRBJ1-2; D is unresolved. The CDR3 is made up of 15 amino acids. Trimming removed 0 bases at V and 6 bases at J, with 15 bases between. Germline-derived CDR1 and CDR2 are SGHRS and YFSETQ. The CDR3 DNA is TGCGCCAGCAGCTTGGAAGCGGGAAAATGGAATGGCTACACCTTC. Residues: CASSLEAGKWNGYTF.

The rearrangement joins TRBV3-1 (or the pseudogene TRBV3-2) to TRBJ2-6; the D is unclear. This CDR3 contains 15 residues. The germline V gene encodes CDR1 LGHDT and CDR2 YNNKEL (reference sequence). V lost 2 bases, J lost 5 bases, and 10 bases lay in between. The CDR3 nucleotides read TGTGCCAGCAGCCAACAGCGTAGCAGGGCCAACGTCCTGACTTTC. This encodes CASSQQRSRANVLTF.

CDR3 amino acids: CASSLDLSGIQETQYF. CDR3 DNA: TGTGCCAGCAGCTTAGATTTATCAGGGATCCAAGAGACCCAGTACTTC. The rearrangement uses TRBV7-2 and TRBJ2-5, with a possible D match to TRBD1 (5 bases). Germline assignment: CDR1 SGHTA and CDR2 FQGNSA. The V end lost 1 base, the J end lost 1 base, and 13 bases lay between the germline ends. This CDR3 is built from 16 residues.